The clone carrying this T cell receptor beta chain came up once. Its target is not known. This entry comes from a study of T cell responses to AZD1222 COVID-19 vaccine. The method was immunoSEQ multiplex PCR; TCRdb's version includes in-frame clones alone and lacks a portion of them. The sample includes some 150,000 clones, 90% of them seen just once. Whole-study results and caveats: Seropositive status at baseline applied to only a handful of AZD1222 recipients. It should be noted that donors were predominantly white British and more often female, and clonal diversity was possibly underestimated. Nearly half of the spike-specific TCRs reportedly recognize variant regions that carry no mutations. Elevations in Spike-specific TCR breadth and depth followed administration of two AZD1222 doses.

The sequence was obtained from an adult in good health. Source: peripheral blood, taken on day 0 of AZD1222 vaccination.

In DNA, the CDR3 is TGTGCCAGCAGGTCAGGGTACACCGGGGAGCTGTTTTTT. Translating it yields CASRSGYTGELFF. The V gene is TRBV9, the J gene TRBJ2-2, with a tentative D call TRBD1 (5 bases). Germline assignment: CDR1 SGDLS and CDR2 YYNGEE. V was clipped by 5 bases and J by 3 bases, with 8 bases between them. The CDR3 spans 13 residues.